This T cell receptor beta chain came from a study of OX40 agonist ivuxolimab in advanced cancers. Study-wide context: In this trial design, patients received ivuxolimab intravenously at 0.01 to 10 mg/kg every 2 weeks. Study-level results: Specificity for antigen went undetermined in the expanded peripheral T cells. The mean number of expanded clones was higher in CD8+ T cells than in CD4+.

Germline CDR1 reads SGDLS; CDR2 reads YYNGEE. The V and J ends lost 4 bases and 7 bases, in that order; junction bases with no gene match: 18. The CDR3 sequence is 18 residues long. About this clone itself: The antigen is unknown.

Data came from immunoSEQ multiplex PCR; TCRdb stores just in-frame clones and leaves some out. The sample includes 15,000 to 25,000 clones, around 82% of them seen just once. The sample consisted of CD4+ or CD8+ T cells sorted from blood, taken in a trial of the OX40 agonist ivuxolimab. This chain connects TRBV9 to TRBJ2-1, with TRBD2 matching 9 bases. This clonotype was sampled from an adult with an advanced solid tumor such as melanoma, head and neck, liver or kidney cancer. The CDR3 DNA is TGTGCCAGCAGCTCCGGAGGCCCCTGGCGGGAGGGCCGGAATGAGCAGTTCTTC. This sequence encodes CASSSGGPWREGRNEQFF.